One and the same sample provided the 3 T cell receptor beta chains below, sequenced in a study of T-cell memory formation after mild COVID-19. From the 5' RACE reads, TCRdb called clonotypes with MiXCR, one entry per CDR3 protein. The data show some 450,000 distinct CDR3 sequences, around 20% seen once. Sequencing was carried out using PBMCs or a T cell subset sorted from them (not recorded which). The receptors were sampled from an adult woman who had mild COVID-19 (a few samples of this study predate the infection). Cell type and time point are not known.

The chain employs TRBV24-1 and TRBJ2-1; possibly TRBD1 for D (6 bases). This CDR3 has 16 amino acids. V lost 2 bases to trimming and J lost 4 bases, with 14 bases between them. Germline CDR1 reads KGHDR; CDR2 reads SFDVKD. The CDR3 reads CATSDWGRGGYNEQFF. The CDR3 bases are TGTGCCACCAGTGATTGGGGGCGCGGCGGATACAATGAGCAGTTCTTC.

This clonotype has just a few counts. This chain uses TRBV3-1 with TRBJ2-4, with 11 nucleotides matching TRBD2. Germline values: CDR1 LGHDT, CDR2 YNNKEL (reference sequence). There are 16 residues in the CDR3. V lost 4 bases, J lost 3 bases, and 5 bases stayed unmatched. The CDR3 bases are TGTGCCAGCAGCCCCTTAACTAGCGGGGGCAAAAACATTCAGTACTTC. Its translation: CASSPLTSGGKNIQYF.

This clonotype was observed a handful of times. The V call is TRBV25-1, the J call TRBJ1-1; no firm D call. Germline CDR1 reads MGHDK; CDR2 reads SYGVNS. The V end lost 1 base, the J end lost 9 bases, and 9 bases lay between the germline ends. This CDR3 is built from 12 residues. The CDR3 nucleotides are TGTGCCAGCAGTGAATTTGGGCGGAAAGCTTTCTTT. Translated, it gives CASSEFGRKAFF.